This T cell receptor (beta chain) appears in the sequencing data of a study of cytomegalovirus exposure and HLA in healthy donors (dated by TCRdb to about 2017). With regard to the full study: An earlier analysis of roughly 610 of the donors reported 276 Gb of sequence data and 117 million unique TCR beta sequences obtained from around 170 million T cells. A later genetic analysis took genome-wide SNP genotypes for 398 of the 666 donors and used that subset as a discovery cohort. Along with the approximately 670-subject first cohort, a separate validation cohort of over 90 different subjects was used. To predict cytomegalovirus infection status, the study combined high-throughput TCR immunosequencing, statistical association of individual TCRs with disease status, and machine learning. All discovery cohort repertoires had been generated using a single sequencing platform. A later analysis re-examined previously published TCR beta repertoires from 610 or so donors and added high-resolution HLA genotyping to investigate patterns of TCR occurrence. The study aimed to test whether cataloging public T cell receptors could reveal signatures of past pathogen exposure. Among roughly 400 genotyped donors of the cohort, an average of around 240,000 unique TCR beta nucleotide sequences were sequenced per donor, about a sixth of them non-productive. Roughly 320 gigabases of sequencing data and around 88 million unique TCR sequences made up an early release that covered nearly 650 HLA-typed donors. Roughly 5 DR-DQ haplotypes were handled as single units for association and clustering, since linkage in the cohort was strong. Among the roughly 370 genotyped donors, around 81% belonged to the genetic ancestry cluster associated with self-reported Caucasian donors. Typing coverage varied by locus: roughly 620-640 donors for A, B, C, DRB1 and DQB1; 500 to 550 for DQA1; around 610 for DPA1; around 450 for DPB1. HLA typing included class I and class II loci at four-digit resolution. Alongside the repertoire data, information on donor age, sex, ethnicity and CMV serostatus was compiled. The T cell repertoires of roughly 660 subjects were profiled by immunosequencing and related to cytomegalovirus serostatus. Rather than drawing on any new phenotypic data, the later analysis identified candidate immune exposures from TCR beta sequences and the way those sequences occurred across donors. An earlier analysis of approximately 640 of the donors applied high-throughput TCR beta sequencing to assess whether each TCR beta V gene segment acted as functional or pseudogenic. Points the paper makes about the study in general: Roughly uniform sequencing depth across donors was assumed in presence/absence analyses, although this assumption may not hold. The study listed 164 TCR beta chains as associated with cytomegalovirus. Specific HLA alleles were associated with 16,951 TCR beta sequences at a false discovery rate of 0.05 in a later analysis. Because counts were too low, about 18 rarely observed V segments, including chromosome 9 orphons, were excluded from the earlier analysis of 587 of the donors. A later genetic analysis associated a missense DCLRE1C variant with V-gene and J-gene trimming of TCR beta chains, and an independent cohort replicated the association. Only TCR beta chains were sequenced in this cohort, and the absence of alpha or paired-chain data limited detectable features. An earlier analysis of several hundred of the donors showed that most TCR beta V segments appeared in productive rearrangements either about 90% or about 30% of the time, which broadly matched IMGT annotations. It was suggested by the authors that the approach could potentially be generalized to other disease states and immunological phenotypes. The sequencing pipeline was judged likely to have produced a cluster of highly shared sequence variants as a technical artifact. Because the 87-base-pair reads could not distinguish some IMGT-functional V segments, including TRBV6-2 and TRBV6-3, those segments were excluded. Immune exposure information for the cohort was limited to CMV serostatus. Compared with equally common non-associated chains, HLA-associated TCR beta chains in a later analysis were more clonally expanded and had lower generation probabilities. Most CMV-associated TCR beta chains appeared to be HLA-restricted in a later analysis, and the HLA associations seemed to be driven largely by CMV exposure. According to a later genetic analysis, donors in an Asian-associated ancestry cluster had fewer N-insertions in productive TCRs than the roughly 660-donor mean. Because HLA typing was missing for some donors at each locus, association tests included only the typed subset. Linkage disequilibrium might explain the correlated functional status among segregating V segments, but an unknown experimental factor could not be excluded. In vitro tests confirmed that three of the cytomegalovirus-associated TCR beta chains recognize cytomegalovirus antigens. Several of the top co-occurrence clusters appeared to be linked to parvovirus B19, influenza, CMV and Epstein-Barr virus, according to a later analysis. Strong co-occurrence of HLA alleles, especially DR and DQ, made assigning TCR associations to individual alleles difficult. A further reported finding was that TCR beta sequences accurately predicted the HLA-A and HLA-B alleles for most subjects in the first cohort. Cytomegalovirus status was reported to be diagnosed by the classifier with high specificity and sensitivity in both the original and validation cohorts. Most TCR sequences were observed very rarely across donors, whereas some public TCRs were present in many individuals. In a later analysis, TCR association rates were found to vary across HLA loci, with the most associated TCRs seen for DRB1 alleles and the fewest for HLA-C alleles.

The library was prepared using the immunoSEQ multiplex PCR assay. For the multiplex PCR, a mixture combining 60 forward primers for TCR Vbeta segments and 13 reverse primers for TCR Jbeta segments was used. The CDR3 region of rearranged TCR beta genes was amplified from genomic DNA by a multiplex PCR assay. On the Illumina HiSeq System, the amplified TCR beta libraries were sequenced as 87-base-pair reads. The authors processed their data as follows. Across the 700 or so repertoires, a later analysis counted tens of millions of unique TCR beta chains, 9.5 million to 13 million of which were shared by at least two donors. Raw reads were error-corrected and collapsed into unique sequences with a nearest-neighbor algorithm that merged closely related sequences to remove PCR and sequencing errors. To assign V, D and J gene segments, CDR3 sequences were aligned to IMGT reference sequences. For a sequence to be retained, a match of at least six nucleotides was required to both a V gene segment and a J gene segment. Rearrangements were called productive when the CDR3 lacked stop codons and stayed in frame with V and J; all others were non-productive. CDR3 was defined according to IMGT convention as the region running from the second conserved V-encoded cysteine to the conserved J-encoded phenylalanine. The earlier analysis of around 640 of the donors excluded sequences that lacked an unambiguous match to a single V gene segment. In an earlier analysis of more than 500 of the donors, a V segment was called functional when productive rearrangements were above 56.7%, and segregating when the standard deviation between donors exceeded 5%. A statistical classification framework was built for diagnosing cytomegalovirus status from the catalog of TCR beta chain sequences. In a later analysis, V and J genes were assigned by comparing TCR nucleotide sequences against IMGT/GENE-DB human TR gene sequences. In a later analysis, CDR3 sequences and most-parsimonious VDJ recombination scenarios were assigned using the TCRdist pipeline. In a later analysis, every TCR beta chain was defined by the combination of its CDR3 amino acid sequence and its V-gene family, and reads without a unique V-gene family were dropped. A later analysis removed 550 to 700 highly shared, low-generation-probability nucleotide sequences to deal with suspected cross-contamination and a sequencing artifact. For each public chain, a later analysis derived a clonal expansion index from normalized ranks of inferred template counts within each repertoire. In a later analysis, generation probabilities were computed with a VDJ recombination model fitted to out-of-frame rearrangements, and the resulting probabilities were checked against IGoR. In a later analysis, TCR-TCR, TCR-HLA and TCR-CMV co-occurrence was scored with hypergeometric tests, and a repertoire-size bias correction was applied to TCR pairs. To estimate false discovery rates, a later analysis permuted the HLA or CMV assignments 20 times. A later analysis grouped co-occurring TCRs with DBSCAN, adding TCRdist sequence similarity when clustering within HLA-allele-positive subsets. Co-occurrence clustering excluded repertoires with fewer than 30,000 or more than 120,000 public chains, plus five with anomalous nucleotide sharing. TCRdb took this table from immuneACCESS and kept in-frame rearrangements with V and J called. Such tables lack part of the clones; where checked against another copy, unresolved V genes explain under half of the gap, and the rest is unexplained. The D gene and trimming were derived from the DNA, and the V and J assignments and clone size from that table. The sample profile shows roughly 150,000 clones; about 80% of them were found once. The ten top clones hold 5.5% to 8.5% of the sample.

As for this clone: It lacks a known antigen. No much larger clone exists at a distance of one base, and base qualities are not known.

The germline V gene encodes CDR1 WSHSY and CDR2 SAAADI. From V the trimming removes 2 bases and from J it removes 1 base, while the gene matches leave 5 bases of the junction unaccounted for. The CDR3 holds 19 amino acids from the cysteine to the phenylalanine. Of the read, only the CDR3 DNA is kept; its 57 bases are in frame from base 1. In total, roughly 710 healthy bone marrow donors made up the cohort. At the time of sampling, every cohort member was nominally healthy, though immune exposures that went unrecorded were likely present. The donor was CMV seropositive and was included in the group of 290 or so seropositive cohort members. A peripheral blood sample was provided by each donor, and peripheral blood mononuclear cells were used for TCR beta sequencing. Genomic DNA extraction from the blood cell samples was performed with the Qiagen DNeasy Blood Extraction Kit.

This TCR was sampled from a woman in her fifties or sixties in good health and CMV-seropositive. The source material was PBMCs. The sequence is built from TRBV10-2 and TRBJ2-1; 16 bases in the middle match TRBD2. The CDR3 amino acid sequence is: CASSEPGTSGGASYNEQFF. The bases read TGCGCCAGCAGTGAGCCCGGGACTAGCGGGGGGGCTTCCTACAATGAGCAGTTCTTC.